This TCR beta chain was recovered during a study of pediatric ulcerative colitis. This CDR3 has 13 residues. Trimming took off 5 bases at V and 1 base at J, with 10 bases between the two ends. Germline V gene data show CDR1 as SQVTM and CDR2 as ANQGSEA. Study-wide results and caveats: All ulcerative colitis patients, but no controls, carried a couple of rectal clonotypes. Clonal expansions reduced rectal repertoire diversity in acute severe colitis.

The assay was run at survey level. Up to 500,000 reads were sequenced per sample. The repertoire was sequenced with immunoSEQ multiplex PCR; TCRdb's copy has only in-frame clones and lacks some. The sample has some 57,000 clones; approximately 87% are singletons. About this clone itself: Its antigen is unidentified.

The receptor's source is a boy aged 5-17 years who was a control in a study of pediatric ulcerative colitis. The sample consisted of blood. The chain is built from TRBV29-1 and TRBJ2-3; TRBD1 is a possible D gene (5 bases). In DNA form, the CDR3 reads TGCAGCGTTAAACTACAGGGCACAGATACGCAGTATTTT. Translating it yields CSVKLQGTDTQYF.